This T cell receptor beta chain was sequenced for a study of beta chain features in type 1 diabetes. The whole isolated RNA underwent reverse transcription, so sequencing captured expressed TCRB transcripts. Only in-frame clones appear in the TCRdb table, and some are missing; sequencing was by immunoSEQ multiplex PCR. The sample carries around 300,000 clones, around 7.8% recorded once. This clone was detected only a few times. This CDR3 is 14 amino acids long. The sequence came from a woman younger than 30 in good health. The chain uses TRBV21-1 and TRBJ1-4. TRBV21-1 has pseudogene status. What was sequenced was central memory CD4+ T cells from blood. CDR3 bases: TGTGCCAGCAGCACCGCAGACGGGGCAACAAAACTGTTTTTT. Amino acids: CASSTADGATKLFF.